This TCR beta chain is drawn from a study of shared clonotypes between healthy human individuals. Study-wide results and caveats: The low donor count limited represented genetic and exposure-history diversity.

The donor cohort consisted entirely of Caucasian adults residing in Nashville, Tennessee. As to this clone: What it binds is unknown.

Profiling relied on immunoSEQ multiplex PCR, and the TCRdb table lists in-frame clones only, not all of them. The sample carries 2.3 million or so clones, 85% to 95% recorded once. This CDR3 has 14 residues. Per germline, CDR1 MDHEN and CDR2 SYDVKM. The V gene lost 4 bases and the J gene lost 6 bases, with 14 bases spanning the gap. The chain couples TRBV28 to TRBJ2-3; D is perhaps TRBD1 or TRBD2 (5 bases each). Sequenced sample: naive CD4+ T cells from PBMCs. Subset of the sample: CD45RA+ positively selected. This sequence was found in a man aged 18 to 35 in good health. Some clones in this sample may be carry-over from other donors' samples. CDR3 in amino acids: CASSSGTAPDTQYF. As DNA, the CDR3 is TGTGCCAGCAGTTCCGGGACCGCCCCGGATACGCAGTATTTT.